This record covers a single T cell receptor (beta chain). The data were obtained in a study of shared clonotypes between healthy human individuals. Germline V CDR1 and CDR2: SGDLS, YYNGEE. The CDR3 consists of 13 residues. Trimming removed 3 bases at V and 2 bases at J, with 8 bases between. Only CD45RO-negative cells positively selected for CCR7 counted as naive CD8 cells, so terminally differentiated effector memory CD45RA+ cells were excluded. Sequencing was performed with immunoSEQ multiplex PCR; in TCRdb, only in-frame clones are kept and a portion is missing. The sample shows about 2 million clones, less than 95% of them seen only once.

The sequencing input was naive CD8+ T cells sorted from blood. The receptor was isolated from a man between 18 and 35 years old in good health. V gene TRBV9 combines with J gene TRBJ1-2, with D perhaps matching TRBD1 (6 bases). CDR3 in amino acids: CASSEGHNYGYTF. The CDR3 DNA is TGTGCCAGCAGCGAGGGACACAACTATGGCTACACCTTC.